The 13 T cell receptor beta chains below were found in one sample sequenced in a study of cytomegalovirus exposure and HLA in healthy donors. Clones were read by immunoSEQ multiplex PCR, and TCRdb kept only the in-frame ones, dropping some. The table lists 200,000 to 250,000 clones, around 80% of them singletons. The specimen sequenced was PBMCs. These receptors came from a woman aged 30 to 39 in good health and CMV-seropositive.

This clone was seen more than once but under ten times. The chain recombines TRBV27 with TRBJ2-1; the match to TRBD1 covers 7 bases. This CDR3 has 15 amino acids. J gave up 0 bases and V 5 bases, and 4 bases lay outside the gene matches. The germline V gene has CDR1 MNHEY and CDR2 SMNVEV (reference sequence). The CDR3 DNA sequence: TGTGCCAGCAGTCACCGGGACAGCTCCTACAATGAGCAGTTCTTC. This codes for CASSHRDSSYNEQFF.

The rearrangement links TRBV29-1 to TRBJ1-1, with D tentatively TRBD1 (6 bases). The CDR3 extends over 14 amino acids. V was cut by 5 bases and J by 5 bases, with 18 bases left in between. Germline CDR1 SQVTM, CDR2 ANQGSEA. The CDR3 spells CSVRTQGLETEAFF. The DNA of the CDR3 is TGCAGCGTTAGAACTCAGGGGTTAGAGACTGAAGCTTTCTTT.

The V gene is TRBV27, the J gene TRBJ2-7; D is unresolved. Germline assignment: CDR1 MNHEY and CDR2 SMNVEV (reference sequence). The CDR3 spans 13 residues. V lost 4 bases, J lost 2 bases, and 9 bases lay in between. The CDR3 DNA reads TGTGCCAGCAGTTCCGCGGAGCCCTACGAGCAGTACTTC. This codes for CASSSAEPYEQYF.

This chain connects TRBV15 to TRBJ2-2, with 9 positions matching TRBD2. V gave up 2 bases and J gave up 0 bases; unmatched junction bases: 4. The CDR3 has 17 amino acids. CDR1 is LNHNV and CDR2 is YYDKDF in the germline V gene (reference sequence). The CDR3 nucleotides are TGTGCCACCAGCAGATCCAGCGGGAGGACGAACACCGGGGAGCTGTTTTTT. Amino acids: CATSRSSGRTNTGELFF.

The chain joins TRBV28 to TRBJ1-2; tentative D call: TRBD1 (6 bases). The germline V gene encodes CDR1 MDHEN and CDR2 SYDVKM. The CDR3 covers 16 residues. The ends were cut back, 3 bases at V and 6 bases at J, with 20 bases in the middle. The CDR3 DNA reads as TGTGCCAGCAGTTTGGGGGCAGCCCGAGAAATTAATGGCTACACCTTC. Its translation is CASSLGAAREINGYTF.

The sample holds one count of this clone. J is TRBJ1-2 and V is TRBV7-6; D possibly corresponds to TRBD1 (5 bases). This CDR3 has 15 amino acids. CDR1 is SGHVS and CDR2 is FNYEAQ in the germline V gene. V was trimmed by 5 bases and J by 1 base, leaving 14 bases between them. The CDR3 DNA is TGTGCCAGCAGCCTTCGGCGGGACGGTAACTATGGCTACACCTTC. Protein sequence: CASSLRRDGNYGYTF.

The V and J genes are TRBV19 and TRBJ2-3; 11 bases map to TRBD2. CDR3 length: 15 amino acids. From germline, CDR1 is LNHDA and CDR2 SQIVND (reference sequence). Trimming at V came to 7 bases and at J to 2 bases, leaving 5 bases not matched to a gene. Written as DNA, the CDR3 is TGTGCCAGTACGGGACTAGCGGATTACACAGATACGCAGTATTTT. Amino acid sequence: CASTGLADYTDTQYF.

In DNA form, the CDR3 reads TGTGCCAGCTCAAAACAGGGCGACAGTGGCTACACCTTC. Protein sequence: CASSKQGDSGYTF. The chain combines TRBV18 with TRBJ1-2; a possible D gene is TRBD1 (6 bases). The CDR3 is 13 residues long. Germline V gives CDR1 KGHSH, CDR2 LQKENI. Trimming cost V 5 bases and J 7 bases, with 14 bases left between them.

CDR3 bases: TGTGCCAGCAGCTTAAAATGGTCTAGCGGGCCAAATGAGCAGTTCTTC. This sequence encodes CASSLKWSSGPNEQFF. This rearrangement joins TRBV7-2 to TRBJ2-1; 8 positions agree with TRBD2. The CDR3 has 16 residues. Germline CDR1 and CDR2: SGHTA and FQGNSA. Trimming removed 2 bases from V and 7 bases from J; junction bases left unmatched: 10. Full variable domain (rest looked up from reference TRBV7-2 and TRBJ2-1): GAGVSQSPSNKVTEKGKDVELRCDPISGHTALYWYRQSLGQGLEFLIYFQGNSAPDKSGLPSDRFSAERTGGSVSTLTIQRTQQEDSAVYLCASSLKWSSGPNEQFFGPGTRLTVL.

The chain carries TRBV2 and TRBJ2-7, with TRBD2 identical over 10 bases. This CDR3 region has 15 residues. With V trimmed by 6 bases and J by 1 base, 6 bases remained unmatched. Looked up from germline, CDR1 is SNHLY and CDR2 is FYNNEI. Written as DNA, the CDR3 is TGTGCCAGCAGCCCCGGGACTAGCGCTTCCTACGAGCAGTACTTC. The encoded protein is CASSPGTSASYEQYF.

V usage is TRBV5-4 and J usage is TRBJ1-2; 9 bases are a match to TRBD1. The CDR3 loop spans 15 amino acids. V shed 4 bases, J shed 0 bases, and the junction held 4 bases outside the gene matches. Germline V gene sequence: CDR1 SGHNT, CDR2 YYREEE (reference sequence). This chain's CDR3 is CASSTRQGANYGYTF. For the CDR3, the DNA is TGTGCCAGCAGCACCCGACAGGGGGCTAACTATGGCTACACCTTC.

V usage is TRBV7-2 and J usage is TRBJ2-7; TRBD2 is a possible D gene (5 bases). This CDR3 spans 16 amino acids. V lost 0 bases and J 0 bases, leaving 12 bases between the germline ends. The V gene's germline CDR1 is SGHTA and CDR2 FQGNSA. CDR3 protein: CASSLASGGSSYEQYF. CDR3 bases: TGTGCCAGCAGCTTAGCCTCCGGTGGGAGCTCCTACGAGCAGTACTTC.

This CDR3 reads CAISERASGSYEQYF. For the CDR3, the DNA is TGTGCCATCAGTGAGAGGGCTAGCGGGTCCTACGAGCAGTACTTC. The V gene is TRBV10-3, the J gene TRBJ2-7; 8 nucleotides line up with TRBD2. Germline V lookup: CDR1 ENHRY, CDR2 SYGVKD. The CDR3 contains 15 residues. Trimming cost V 2 bases and J 1 base; bases outside gene matches: 4.